This TCR beta chain is drawn from a study of vaccination and CD4 T cells after COVID-19. About the study: Controls used CEFX viral epitopes (positive), HIV-1 Nef peptides (negative), or no peptide.

The table lists this clonotype with a few counts. Its target is unknown. Cultured CD4+ T cell DNA underwent sequencing with the Oncomine TCR Beta short-read assay. In TCRdb, the PCR reads were re-called with MiXCR into one record per CDR3 protein. The sample has 9,000 to 15,000 distinct CDR3 sequences; approximately 53% are singletons. The CDR3 is 13 residues long. Germline CDR1 MDHEN, CDR2 SYDVKM. V was trimmed by 6 bases and J by 1 base, leaving 8 bases between them. Treatment described: roughly 11-day PBMC culture with coronavirus spike peptide pools or control peptides (ViraFEST assay). About 1.8 million PBMCs went into each well for culture with around 9.2 IU/ml IL-2 and around 10 ug/ml peptide pools.

The TCR originated in a human donor who had recovered from COVID-19. This chain links TRBV28 with TRBJ2-3, with no clear D. Sequenced sample: CD4+ T cells from blood, cultured in vitro. CDR3 in amino acids: CASRTQGTDTQYF. The DNA of the CDR3 is TGTGCCAGCAGGACGCAAGGCACAGATACGCAGTATTTT.